This T cell receptor beta chain was obtained from a study of beta chain features in type 1 diabetes. About the research overall: Healthy donors resembled patients in age, gender and cell yields.

In the case of this clone: The antigen is not known.

Sequencing targeted expressed TCRB transcripts, as all isolated RNA had been reverse transcribed. Regulatory, naive and central memory T cell samples averaged roughly 3.5 million reads. The repertoire was sequenced with immunoSEQ multiplex PCR; TCRdb's copy has only in-frame clones and lacks some. The sample has around 710,000 clones, over 10% seen once. Study findings and constraints: TCRB CDR3 length was moderately but significantly reduced in all four CD4+ subsets of Type 1 diabetes patients. Type 1 diabetes patients had VDJ junctions that carried fewer insertions and more deletions.

Trimming cost V 5 bases and J 5 bases, with 18 bases left between them. Per germline, CDR1 SGHTA and CDR2 FQGTGA. This CDR3 has 15 amino acids. This rearrangement joins TRBV7-3 to TRBJ2-5; unclear D gene. The receptor comes from a man younger than 40 with type 1 diabetes. Specimen: naive CD4+ T cells from blood. The CDR3 region has the DNA TGTGCCAGCAGCCCGAAGTCAAATCTGGGGGAGACCCAGTACTTC. It translates to CASSPKSNLGETQYF.